Listed here is a single TCR beta chain. These data come from a study of blood T cell repertoires in COVID-19. TCRdb's copy holds only in-frame clones and misses some; the assay was immunoSEQ multiplex PCR. This sample has roughly 180,000 clones, with approximately 82% found just once. The V gene end was trimmed by 5 bases and the J gene end by 9 bases; junction bases not matched to a gene: 7. The germline V gene encodes CDR1 SGHAT and CDR2 FQNNGV. The CDR3 runs 16 residues. This receptor was identified in a woman aged 50 to 60 in a cohort exposed to, infected with or recovered from COVID-19 (not recorded which). This sequence joins TRBV11-2 and TRBJ2-1; 16 bases agree with TRBD2. The sequenced sample was PBMCs or T cells enriched from blood (not recorded which). Written as DNA, the CDR3 is TGTGCCAGCAGCCAAGGGACTAGCGGGAGGGCCGGTGAGCAGTTCTTC. Translation gives CASSQGTSGRAGEQFF.